This T cell receptor beta chain came from a study of T-cell reconstitution after alpha-beta-depleted transplantation in children. Broader study findings: Diversity of TCRbeta at day 60 was high in some patients, arising from surviving recipient T cells and thymic progenitors. About two months after transplant, alpha-beta T cells reportedly came from several hundred expanded graft clones. Once a year had passed after transplant, T-cell counts and diversity came mostly from newly produced T cells.

Germline CDR1 reads SGHRS; CDR2 reads YFSETQ. The CDR3 contains 14 residues. Unique molecular identifiers tagged the TCRbeta library. From the PCR reads, TCRdb called clonotypes with MiXCR, one entry per CDR3 protein. The sample has 250,000 to 300,000 distinct CDR3 sequences, 10% seen once. This clonotype was counted many times. Its antigen is unknown. Germline is not matched at one junction end, which may reflect a read error. The receptor was isolated from a boy younger than two with acute myeloid leukemia, due to receive a stem cell transplant. The V call is TRBV5-1, the J call TRBJ2-7, with D possibly matching TRBD1 (6 bases). The sample in question was PBMCs, obtained before TCRalphabeta/CD19-depleted stem cell transplant. CDR3 sequence: CASSLGHLSYEQYF. CDR3 nucleotides: TGCGCCAGCAGTTTGGGACACCTCTCCTACGAGCAGTACTTC.